Listed here are 21 T cell receptor beta chains from one sample, sequenced in a study of CD8+ T cells in alopecia areata (dated by TCRdb to between 2018 and 2020). Library prep was done by the immunoSEQ multiplex PCR assay. For TCR sequencing, RNA was extracted from every sample and reverse transcribed into cDNA to serve as template. As stored in TCRdb, this immuneACCESS dataset retains in-frame rearrangements with V and J assigned. A fraction of the clones does not appear; measured against another copy, unresolved V genes explain less than half of the discrepancy, and the remainder lacks a known reason. In all, the sample holds about 120,000 clones, and about 51% of those were seen once. Jointly, the top ten make up roughly a tenth of the sample. The sequenced sample was NKG2D-low CD8+ T cells sorted from blood. Interpreted using the paper, the cell subset or site label stands for: sorted CD8+ NKG2D-low blood T cells. These TCRs come from a human donor with alopecia areata.

This clone was recorded a few times. The chain joins TRBV6-5 to TRBJ2-3; D possibly matches TRBD1 or TRBD2 (5 bases each). The length of the CDR3 is 12 residues. The V end was cut by 5 bases, the J end by 7 bases, with 10 bases between. The germline V gene encodes CDR1 MNHEY and CDR2 SVGAGI. Here the CDR3 reads CASSSGGHTQYF. In nucleotides, the CDR3 is TGTGCCAGCAGTAGTGGGGGTCATACGCAGTATTTT.

The chain has TRBV9 and TRBJ1-2; TRBD1 matches at 7 bases. The length of the CDR3 is 14 residues. V trimming: 0 bases; J trimming: 5 bases; junction bases outside the gene matches: 4. Germline assignment: CDR1 SGDLS and CDR2 YYNGEE. CDR3 DNA sequence: TGTGCCAGCAGCGTAGACGAGGGGGCGTATGGCTACACCTTC. It specifies CASSVDEGAYGYTF. The full variable domain, in which reference TRBV9 and TRBJ1-2 provide the parts outside the CDR3, is DSGVTQTPKHLITATGQRVTLRCSPRSGDLSVYWYQQSLDQGLQFLIQYYNGEERAKGNILERFSAQQFPDLHSELNLSSLELGDSALYFCASSVDEGAYGYTFGSGTRLTVV.

In this sample, this clone turned up a few times. CDR3 nucleotide sequence: TGTGCCAGCAGCCCCAGCAGGGGAGGGCTCTCTGGAAACACCATATATTTT. It translates to CASSPSRGGLSGNTIYF. This rearrangement joins TRBV13 to TRBJ1-3; D possibly corresponds to TRBD1 (6 bases). The length of the CDR3 is 17 residues. V lost 5 bases to trimming and J lost 0 bases, with 17 bases between them. In germline, CDR1 is PRHDT, CDR2 FYEKMQ (reference sequence). The full variable domain, its missing parts supplied by reference TRBV13 and TRBJ1-3, is AAGVIQSPRHLIKEKRETATLKCYPIPRHDTVYWYQQGPGQDPQFLISFYEKMQSDKGSIPDRFSAQQFSDYHSELNMSSLELGDSALYFCASSPSRGGLSGNTIYFGEGSWLTVV.

The sample holds one count of this clone. This sequence joins TRBV23-1 and TRBJ2-1, with D uncertain. TRBV23-1 is an ORF, and what it does is uncertain. V was trimmed by 4 bases and J by 9 bases, leaving 13 bases between them. The CDR3 has 13 amino acids. The CDR3 DNA is TGCGCCAGCAGTCCGAGAACTCCGCGTGAGCAGTTCTTC. Encoded protein: CASSPRTPREQFF.

This clone appeared a few times. The J gene is TRBJ2-2, the V gene TRBV29-1, with 9 bases aligning to TRBD1. CDR1 and CDR2 from the germline V gene are SQVTM and ANQGSEA. Trimming at V came to 7 bases and at J to 3 bases, leaving 3 bases not matched to a gene. This CDR3 has 13 amino acids. DNA for the CDR3: TGCAGCGGTACAGGGGGCGACACCGGGGAGCTGTTTTTT. It specifies CSGTGGDTGELFF.

This clone turned up a few times. This rearrangement joins TRBV5-1 to TRBJ2-4, with D perhaps matching TRBD1 (6 bases). Trimming shortened V by 4 bases and J by 0 bases, and 11 bases separated the two germline ends. The germline V gene encodes CDR1 SGHRS and CDR2 YFSETQ. This CDR3 is 15 amino acids long. The DNA of the CDR3 is TGCGCCAGCAGCCCCGGACAGATAGCCAAAAACATTCAGTACTTC. Its protein product is CASSPGQIAKNIQYF.

This clone was found a few times. This rearrangement joins TRBV7-9 to TRBJ1-2, with unresolved D. The CDR3 is 13 amino acids. Deletions cut 5 bases from V and 5 bases from J, with 12 bases between. The germline V gene encodes CDR1 SEHNR and CDR2 FQNEAQ (reference sequence). CDR3 amino acids: CASSPSSGYGYTF. DNA of the CDR3: TGTGCCAGCAGCCCGAGTTCGGGATATGGCTACACCTTC. The variable domain in full, with the rest retrieved from reference TRBV7-9 and TRBJ1-2, is DTGVSQNPRHKITKRGQNVTFRCDPISEHNRLYWYRQTLGQGPEFLTYFQNEAQLEKSRLLSDRFSAERPKGSFSTLEIQRTEQGDSAMYLCASSPSSGYGYTFGSGTRLTVV.

The chain employs TRBV27 and TRBJ2-7, with unresolved D. The CDR3 totals 13 residues. The germline gives CDR1 MNHEY, CDR2 SMNVEV (reference sequence). V lost 8 bases, J lost 9 bases, and 20 bases lay in between. The DNA of the CDR3 is TGTGCCAGCGGAATTTCCTCTATTGGCTGGCAGTACTTC. Translating it yields CASGISSIGWQYF.

This clone was counted only a few times. V and J are TRBV29-1 and TRBJ2-7; 9 bases are a match to TRBD1. The CDR3 loop spans 12 amino acids. Germline assignment: CDR1 SQVTM and CDR2 ANQGSEA. The ends lost 6 bases at V and 5 bases at J; junction bases unmatched: 5. This CDR3 is CSVRDRVDEQYF. CDR3 sequence (DNA): TGCAGCGTCCGGGACAGGGTCGACGAGCAGTACTTC.

The chain combines TRBV30 with TRBJ2-7; D unclear. Per the germline V gene, CDR1 is GTSNPN and CDR2 is SVGIG (reference sequence). With 0 bases removed from V and 6 bases from J, the gap between germline ends came to 6 bases. The CDR3 has 11 residues. The CDR3 is CAWSVIGEQYF. The CDR3 bases are TGTGCCTGGAGTGTAATCGGCGAGCAGTACTTC.

This clone was picked up a small number of times. This chain joins TRBV29-1 and TRBJ1-1; TRBD1 matches at 8 bases. Per the germline V gene, CDR1 is SQVTM and CDR2 is ANQGSEA. V lost 8 bases and J lost 6; bases outside the gene matches: 14. This CDR3 has 14 amino acids. The CDR3 loop reads CSHNEEGQGPEAFF. Here the CDR3 DNA reads TGCAGCCACAACGAGGAAGGACAGGGTCCTGAAGCTTTCTTT.

This chain connects TRBV29-1 to TRBJ1-2, with TRBD1 as a possible D gene (5 bases). The V end lost 6 bases, the J end lost 3 bases, and 11 bases lay between the germline ends. Germline CDR1 is SQVTM and CDR2 is ANQGSEA. CDR3 size: 12 residues. In DNA form, the CDR3 reads TGCAGCGTGGAGCTGGGGGACTATGGCTACACCTTC. Translation: CSVELGDYGYTF. Full variable domain (rest looked up from reference TRBV29-1 and TRBJ1-2): SAVISQKPSRDICQRGTSLTIQCQVDSQVTMMFWYRQQPGQSLTLIATANQGSEATYESGFVIDKFPISRPNLTFSTLTVSNMSPEDSSIYLCSVELGDYGYTFGSGTRLTVV.

This clone was counted only a few times. The J gene is TRBJ2-5, the V gene TRBV27; the D is unclear. This CDR3 is 14 amino acids long. Trimming took off 2 bases at V and 5 bases at J, with 12 bases between the two ends. CDR1 is MNHEY, CDR2 SMNVEV, per germline (reference sequence). CDR3 loop: CASSLSPAVETQYF. The CDR3 nucleotides are TGTGCCAGCAGTTTAAGTCCCGCGGTGGAGACCCAGTACTTC.

This sequence joins TRBV28 and TRBJ2-5; the match to TRBD1 covers 10 bases. The ends lost 6 bases at V and 5 bases at J; junction bases unmatched: 12. CDR3 length equals 16 residues. Germline V gene sequence: CDR1 MDHEN, CDR2 SYDVKM. CDR3 protein: CASSQTGQGLLETQYF. The CDR3 DNA is TGTGCCAGCAGCCAAACGGGACAGGGGCTCTTGGAGACCCAGTACTTC.

This clone has more than one count but fewer than ten. The chain recombines TRBV28 with TRBJ2-3; TRBD2 is a possible D gene (7 bases). The length of the CDR3 is 15 residues. Trimming left V 3 bases short and J 2 bases short, with 12 bases between. The germline gives CDR1 MDHEN, CDR2 SYDVKM. CDR3 in DNA: TGTGCCAGCAGTTTTGGCGGGGGCACCACAGATACGCAGTATTTT. This translates into CASSFGGGTTDTQYF.

This clone was counted between two and nine times. This chain links TRBV2 with TRBJ2-5, with D unresolved. CDR1 is SNHLY and CDR2 is FYNNEI in the germline V gene. V lost 8 bases and J 3 bases, leaving 4 bases between the germline ends. The length of the CDR3 is 10 residues. The chain's CDR3 is CASGKETQYF. The CDR3 bases are TGTGCCAGCGGGAAAGAGACCCAGTACTTC. Variable domain in full (rest from reference TRBV2 and TRBJ2-5): EPEVTQTPSHQVTQMGQEVILRCVPISNHLYFYWYRQILGQKVEFLVSFYNNEISEKSEIFDDQFSVERPDGSNFTLKIRSTKLEDSAMYFCASGKETQYFGPGTRLLVL.

This clone was observed once. This same CDR3 is encoded by further DNA sequences in the sample. V usage is TRBV29-1 and J usage is TRBJ1-1; no reliable D call. The CDR3 totals 11 residues. The V end was cut by 4 bases, the J end by 0 bases, with 3 bases between. The germline gives CDR1 SQVTM, CDR2 ANQGSEA. CDR3 DNA sequence: TGCAGCGTTGGGCTGAACACTGAAGCTTTCTTT. It is translated as CSVGLNTEAFF.

The chain is built from TRBV29-1 and TRBJ1-1; D not resolved. In germline, CDR1 is SQVTM, CDR2 ANQGSEA. The CDR3 extends over 11 amino acids. Trimming removed 5 bases from V and 7 bases from J, with 11 bases in between. This CDR3 reads CSVLEQLEAFF. CDR3 nucleotide sequence: TGCAGCGTTCTAGAGCAGCTTGAAGCTTTCTTT.

This chain connects TRBV28 to TRBJ2-5, with D hard to call. Trimming took 3 bases from V and 1 from J, leaving 9 bases between them. Germline V gene lookup returns CDR1 MDHEN and CDR2 SYDVKM. The CDR3 covers 14 residues. The CDR3 region has the DNA TGTGCCAGCAGTTTTCCTCAGACCCAAGAGACCCAGTACTTC. It encodes CASSFPQTQETQYF.

This clone was observed a few times. The CDR3 DNA reads as TGCGCCAGCAGCGCGGGGACGGAGACCTCCTACGAGCAGTACTTC. Translating it yields CASSAGTETSYEQYF. The chain is built from TRBV5-1 and TRBJ2-7, with a possible D match to TRBD2 (6 bases). Trimming removed 4 bases from V and 0 bases from J, with 14 bases in between. Germline V gene data show CDR1 as SGHRS and CDR2 as YFSETQ. CDR3 size: 15 residues.

The chain employs TRBV29-1 and TRBJ2-3; the D gene is possibly TRBD2 (6 bases). The CDR3 runs 12 residues. Trimming stripped 5 bases from V and 4 bases from J, with 10 bases between. CDR1 is SQVTM, CDR2 ANQGSEA, per germline. CDR3 DNA: TGCAGCGTTCGGGGGTACCCAGATACGCAGTATTTT. This gives the protein CSVRGYPDTQYF.